This TCR beta chain is from a study of shared clonotypes between healthy human individuals (dated by TCRdb to about 2020). Context from the whole study: A few men and a couple of women, aged 18 to 49 years, made up the cohort. Per donor, leukapheresis produced somewhere between about 0.9 and 9 billion PBMCs. Blood TCR repertoires of about 5 healthy adults were deeply sequenced to estimate repertoire size and the extent of clonotype sharing between individuals. To increase sequencing depth and limit assay-specific biases, different laboratories used diverse techniques to prepare libraries and sequence TCR repertoires. For each donor, CD4 naive and CD4 memory were each run on three plates, CD8 naive on two plates, and CD8 memory on one plate.

Using the deep immunoSEQ assay, multiplex PCR amplified TCR CDR3 regions from genomic DNA. Extracted genomic DNA from each cell subset was spread evenly across all wells of several immunoSEQ 96-well plates, with each plate serving as a replicate. For sorted subsets, roughly 200 ng of genomic DNA, equivalent to around 30,000 T cell genomes, went into each replicate PCR. Purified libraries were measured with a Qubit 3.0 fluorometer, size-checked on a Bioanalyzer 2100, and measured again with the KAPA Library Quantification kit. Every immunoSEQ 96-well plate was sequenced on a separate single-read 150-cycle Illumina NextSeq 550 flow cell. Under the source paper's analysis protocol: Because only junctional sequences without quality scores were contained in the immunoSEQ output, filtering matching that applied to full-length reads could not be performed. To assign V/J genes and CDR3, sequences were annotated using PyIR, a Python wrapper for IgBLAST v1.9, with IMGT germline references. Any read was removed if the V/J assignment was weak (E-value above 1e-6), the CDR3 was missing, or the read contained stop codons, out-of-frame junctions, or ambiguous translated residues. V3J clonotypes were defined as sequences sharing the same inferred V gene, J gene, and CDR3 amino acid sequence. Percentage overlap between repertoires was calculated by dividing the number of shared unique clonotypes by the size of the smaller repertoire. Repertoire richness was assessed with RTK rarefaction, the Chao1 estimator, and Recon v2.1 estimates of unobserved clonotypes. For all TCRbeta clonotypes obtained by the gDNA method from four donors, generation probabilities were computed with OLGA. As stored in TCRdb, this immuneACCESS dataset retains in-frame rearrangements with V and J assigned. A fraction of the clones does not appear; measured against another copy, unresolved V genes explain less than half of the discrepancy, and the remainder lacks a known reason. From that table come the V and J calls and clone size; the DNA was used to work out D and trimming. The sample has millions of clones on record, 90% to 95% of them singletons. The ten largest clones take up 0.13% of the sample.

From V the trimming removes 4 bases and from J it removes 0 bases, while the gene matches leave 12 bases of the junction unaccounted for. CDR1 and CDR2 are drawn from the germline V gene: MGHRA, YSYEKL. The cysteine opens and the phenylalanine closes a CDR3 of 17 amino acids. Only the CDR3 portion is preserved as DNA: 51 bases, with reading frame beginning at the first base. Study-wide conclusions, independent of this receptor: When a few donors were compared, the shared fraction of clonotypes was around 5% for naive CD4, more than 3% for naive CD8, 2% to 2.5% for memory CD4, and 0.4% for memory CD8. Based on pairwise subsampling, the degree of clonotype sharing among donors was expected to be affected by sequencing depth. Because the study included a small number of donors, the genetic and exposure-history diversity represented was limited. Naive subsets generally had larger estimated clonotype richness than memory subsets. Only blood was sampled, and tissue TCR repertoires likely differ from those in blood. Rarefaction of sorted-subset datasets indicated incomplete sequencing despite the large sequencing depth. Compared with non-shared clonotypes, clonotypes shared by all four sorted-subset donors had higher generation probabilities.

The donors were healthy, HIV-negative adults with no recently reported acute infections or vaccinations. Only Caucasian adults living in Nashville, Tennessee, USA were represented among the donors. CD4+ T cells were enriched through magnetic negative selection, after which naive cells were positively selected on CD45RA and the remaining negative fraction served as the memory subset. Blood was collected by leukapheresis, and PBMCs were isolated by Ficoll-Histopaque density gradient centrifugation and then cryopreserved in liquid nitrogen vapor phase. Purity and quantity of every magnetically sorted T cell population were checked by analytical flow cytometry. Each sorted fraction had its genomic DNA isolated and then quantified by UV absorbance on a Nanodrop 2000c. This clone was counted a few times. Its binding antigen is unknown. No quality values exist for individual bases; no much larger clone is one base distant.

The chain joins TRBV4-1 to TRBJ2-7, and 7 junctional nucleotides match TRBD1. This clonotype was sampled from a man between 18 and 35 years old in good health. The sample consisted of naive CD4+ T cells sorted from blood. The sample's cell subset or site label, in plain terms: CD45RA+ positively selected. At the DNA level, the sequence is TGCGCCAGCAGCCGAGAAATCGGACAGGCGAACTCCTACGAGCAGTACTTC. This translates into CASSREIGQANSYEQYF.